The present entry profiles one T cell receptor beta chain with its context. Its target is unknown. The sample is drawn from a study of cytomegalovirus exposure and HLA in healthy donors. The CDR3 is 15 amino acids. Germline V gene lookup returns CDR1 MNHEY and CDR2 SVGAGI. The ends lost 4 bases at V and 15 bases at J; junction bases unmatched: 17. Both 60 Vbeta primers and 13 Jbeta primers went into the PCR. TCRdb's table, derived via immunoSEQ multiplex PCR, lists solely in-frame clones and lacks some. The table includes over 150,000 clones, approximately 81% detected once. General study results and limits: Analysis performed later showed TCR beta chains linked to HLA being more clonally expanded than equally common others. A few CMV-associated chains proved CMV antigen-specific in vitro.

The rearrangement links TRBV6-5 to TRBJ2-1; TRBD2 agrees at 8 bases. The sample comprised PBMCs. The clonotype was recovered from a boy aged 2 to 9 in good health and CMV-seronegative. DNA for the CDR3: TGTGCCAGCAGTTTGATACTCGGTAGCGGGACTCCCTCGTTCTTC. Its protein is CASSLILGSGTPSFF.